One and the same sample provided the 15 T cell receptor beta chains below, sequenced in a study of control samples from healthy donors and cancer patients (dated by TCRdb to 2019 to 2021). The library was made by the immunoSEQ multiplex PCR assay. TCRdb provides this immuneACCESS table in a form limited to in-frame rearrangements. Some clones are lacking; in checked studies, under half of them reflect an unresolved V gene, and why the rest are absent is not known. Recorded for this sample are some 30,000 clones; 70% to 90% of them occurred a single time. The ten largest account for approximately 4% of the sample. Sequencing used formalin-fixed, paraffin-embedded tissue. The receptors derive from a female donor with melanoma.

The rearrangement links TRBV5-4 to TRBJ2-1; 7 nucleotides match TRBD2. J lost 3 bases, V lost 3 bases, and 9 bases had no gene match. The CDR3 has 16 residues. From germline, CDR1 is SGHNT and CDR2 YYREEE (reference sequence). CDR3 region: CASSSGGSAHYNEQFF. The CDR3 nucleotides read TGTGCCAGCAGCTCGGGCGGGAGCGCCCACTACAATGAGCAGTTCTTC.

This chain uses TRBV19 with TRBJ1-5, with D uncertain. The CDR3 loop spans 16 amino acids. Germline lookup yields CDR1 LNHDA and CDR2 SQIVND (reference sequence). The V gene lost 6 bases and the J gene lost 4 bases, with 19 bases spanning the gap. The chain's CDR3 is CASRQISEILNQPQHF. The CDR3 DNA sequence: TGTGCCAGTAGGCAGATTAGCGAGATCCTAAATCAGCCCCAGCATTTT.

This chain uses TRBV30 with TRBJ2-1, with 7 bases fitting TRBD2. V shed 4 bases and J 3 bases; nucleotides not matched to a gene: 12. There are 16 residues in the CDR3. In germline, CDR1 is GTSNPN, CDR2 SVGIG (reference sequence). The CDR3 is CAWTPSLSGIYNEQFF. CDR3 sequence (DNA): TGTGCCTGGACCCCCTCCCTAAGCGGGATCTACAATGAGCAGTTCTTC.

This sequence joins TRBV5-1 and TRBJ2-5; 8 bases fit TRBD1. This CDR3 is 15 amino acids long. Germline lookup yields CDR1 SGHRS and CDR2 YFSETQ. Trimming at V came to 3 bases and at J to 5 bases, leaving 9 bases not matched to a gene. The CDR3 region is CASSSSPGGEETQYF. The CDR3 DNA sequence: TGCGCCAGCAGCTCCTCCCCAGGGGGCGAGGAGACCCAGTACTTC.

J is TRBJ1-6 and V is TRBV7-8; TRBD1 might be the D (6 bases). The CDR3 runs 15 residues. Looked up from germline, CDR1 is SGHVS and CDR2 is FQNEAQ. Trimming shortened V by 1 base and J by 9 bases, and 13 bases separated the two germline ends. CDR3 nucleotides: TGTGCCAGCAGCTTAGTTACAGGGCAGGGTTCACCCCTCCACTTT. Its protein is CASSLVTGQGSPLHF.

The V and J genes are TRBV7-2 and TRBJ1-1; TRBD1 might be the D (6 bases). The V end lost 5 bases, the J end lost 6 bases, and 22 bases lay between the germline ends. Per germline, CDR1 SGHTA and CDR2 FQGNSA. The CDR3 is 16 amino acids. CDR3 coding DNA: TGTGCCAGCAGCCTAAGGCCGGTAGGTACAGGGTCTGAAGCTTTCTTT. Encoded protein: CASSLRPVGTGSEAFF.

This chain connects TRBV5-1 to TRBJ1-2; D is unclear. Germline CDR1 is SGHRS and CDR2 is YFSETQ. V was cut by 0 bases and J by 3 bases, with 12 bases left in between. This CDR3 has 15 amino acids. CDR3 DNA sequence: TGCGCCAGCAGCTTGGCCTGGCAGTTCGACTATGGCTACACCTTC. This encodes CASSLAWQFDYGYTF.

V is TRBV19 and J is TRBJ1-1; D remains ambiguous. There are 11 residues in the CDR3. Trimming removed 7 bases from V and 3 bases from J, with 6 bases in between. Germline CDR1 reads LNHDA; CDR2 reads SQIVND (reference sequence). CDR3 loop: CASTLYTEAFF. CDR3 in DNA: TGTGCCAGTACCTTATACACTGAAGCTTTCTTT.

The gene calls are TRBV29-1 and TRBJ1-1; 8 bases agree with TRBD1. V dropped 6 bases and J dropped 5; count of bases not matched to a gene: 8. The CDR3 is 13 amino acids. CDR1 is SQVTM and CDR2 is ANQGSEA in the germline V gene. This CDR3 is CSVVGQGGTEAFF. CDR3 nucleotides: TGCAGCGTCGTTGGACAGGGAGGGACTGAAGCTTTCTTT.

This clone showed up just once. J is TRBJ2-7 and V is TRBV9, with D possibly matching TRBD2 (5 bases). The CDR3 contains 13 residues. The germline gives CDR1 SGDLS, CDR2 YYNGEE. V lost 3 bases and J 1 base, leaving 8 bases between the germline ends. The CDR3 bases are TGTGCCAGCAGCGCGCCGGGGTCCTACGAGCAGTACTTC. Amino acids: CASSAPGSYEQYF.

This clone was seen once. The chain carries TRBV10-3 and TRBJ2-1, with 15 bases matching TRBD2. The CDR3 length is 16 residues. V shed 11 bases and J 3 bases; nucleotides not matched to a gene: 8. Germline CDR1 is ENHRY and CDR2 is SYGVKD. CDR3 coding DNA: TGTGCCGCCGGGACTAGCGGGAGGAGGATCTACAATGAGCAGTTCTTC. This encodes CAAGTSGRRIYNEQFF.

The chain is built from TRBV28 and TRBJ1-4, with a tentative D call TRBD1 (5 bases). Trimming took off 5 bases at V and 0 bases at J, with 22 bases between the two ends. The germline gives CDR1 MDHEN, CDR2 SYDVKM. The CDR3 runs to 19 residues. CDR3 amino acids: CASSPPLGRVGATNEKLFF. In nucleotides, the CDR3 is TGTGCCAGCAGTCCACCTCTGGGACGGGTTGGGGCAACTAATGAAAAACTGTTTTTT.

This chain joins TRBV23-1 and TRBJ2-5, with 11 nucleotides matching TRBD1. TRBV23-1 is placed among ORFs of uncertain function. The CDR3 runs to 14 residues. The V segment lost 3 bases and the J segment 4 bases; nucleotides outside the gene matches: 1. CDR3 DNA: TGCGCCAGCAGTCAGGACAGGGGGCTAGAGACCCAGTACTTC. Translating gives CASSQDRGLETQYF.

The rearrangement joins TRBV3-1 (or the pseudogene TRBV3-2) to TRBJ1-6; a weak D match, TRBD1 (5 bases). V was clipped by 3 bases and J by 0 bases, with 9 bases between them. There are 16 residues in the CDR3. Germline V CDR1 and CDR2: LGHDT, YNNKEL (reference sequence). CDR3 in DNA: TGTGCCAGCAGCCACGGGACGAGCTCCTATAATTCACCCCTCCACTTT. It codes for CASSHGTSSYNSPLHF.

This chain's CDR3 is CASSLEQGAYEQYF. CDR3 bases: TGCGCCAGCAGCTTGGAACAGGGGGCCTACGAGCAGTACTTC. The chain has TRBV5-1 and TRBJ2-7; 8 bases match TRBD1. The CDR3 totals 14 residues. Germline CDR1 reads SGHRS; CDR2 reads YFSETQ. J was trimmed by 2 bases and V by 0 bases; bases with no gene match: 1.